This T cell receptor beta chain was sequenced during a study of blood T cell repertoires in COVID-19 (dated by TCRdb to the early 2020s). In the study overall: Samples from collaborators originated in the United States, Italy and Spain and spanned both the acute and convalescent phases of COVID-19. A de-identified subject ID, COVID-19 status, age in years and sex were almost always included in the sample metadata. Where available, HLA class I and class II types were obtained from metadata supplied by the sample provider rather than from assay-based typing. Subjects who had been exposed to COVID-19, were actively infected with it, or had recovered from it provided the deeply sampled blood TCRbeta repertoires that made up the dataset. The repertoires were made available in a free public database intended to serve as a resource for research on the immune response to SARS-CoV-2. The material from the prospective study consisted of cDNA or gDNA derived from T cells, B-cell-depleted T cells, or PBMCs. The samples were drawn from two sources: the first 160 participants of the ongoing ImmuneRACE study, and approximately 1,300 subjects contributed by 6 global collaborators.

About this clone itself: It has no known antigen specificity. No base quality information exists; no much larger clone differs at one position.

TCRbeta CDR3 regions were amplified from genomic DNA by means of the immunoSEQ Assay, a bias-controlled multiplex PCR. Turning to the authors' computational methods: Nucleated cell counts per sample were estimated from amplification of reference gene primers within the assay. To quantify the absolute abundance of each unique TCRbeta CDR3 rearrangement, sequence reads were collapsed and filtered. For each sample, productive Simpson clonality was calculated as the square root of Simpson's diversity index over productive rearrangements. TCRdb holds this immuneACCESS table with in-frame rearrangements only. Some clones are missing; in checked studies, unresolved V genes explain under half, and the rest has no known cause. Clone size and the V and J calls come from that table; the DNA yielded D and trimming. For this sample the table gives 25,000 or so clones, of which 70% to 90% were detected only once. Clones ranked in the top ten supply about 3% of the sample.

Study-wide conclusions, independent of this receptor: Clinical and demographic metadata were provided uncurated, with the amount varying by source and participant.

The collaborating institutions used their own protocols to collect whole blood in K2EDTA tubes. For TCRbeta analysis, collaborators shipped samples in one of three forms: frozen whole blood, isolated PBMCs, or DNA extracted from either of those sample types. The source material was peripheral blood. This TCR came from a human donor in a cohort sampled during active COVID-19.

CDR3 loop: CASRVTGQGETGELFF. Read as DNA, the sequence is TGTGCCAGCAGAGTAACGGGACAGGGCGAAACCGGGGAGCTGTTTTTT. The V and J genes are TRBV28 and TRBJ2-2; 9 of the junction bases match TRBD1. Counted from cysteine to phenylalanine, this CDR3 has 16 amino acids. Of all the DNA, just the CDR3 is kept, 48 bases in frame from base 1. Trimming removed 6 bases from V and 5 bases from J; the gene matches leave 10 bases unexplained. Reading the germline V gene gives CDR1 MDHEN and CDR2 SYDVKM.